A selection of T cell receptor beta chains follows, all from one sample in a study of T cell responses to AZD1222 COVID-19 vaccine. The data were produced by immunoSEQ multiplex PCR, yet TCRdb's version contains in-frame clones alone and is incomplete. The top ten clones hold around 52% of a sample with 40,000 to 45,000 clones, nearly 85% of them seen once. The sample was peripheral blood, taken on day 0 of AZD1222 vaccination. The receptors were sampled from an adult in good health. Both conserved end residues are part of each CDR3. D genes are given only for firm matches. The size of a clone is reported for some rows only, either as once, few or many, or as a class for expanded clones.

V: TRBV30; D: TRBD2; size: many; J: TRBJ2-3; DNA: TGTGCCTGGAGTGTATTTGGGCTAGCGGGATTTTTAGATACGCAGTATTTT; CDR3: CAWSVFGLAGFLDTQYF
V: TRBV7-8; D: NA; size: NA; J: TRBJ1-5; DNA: TGTGCCAGCAGCCCCTTGTCGAGGGGCAATCAGCCCCAGCATTTT; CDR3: CASSPLSRGNQPQHF
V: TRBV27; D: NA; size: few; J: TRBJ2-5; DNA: TGTGCCAGCAGTTCTGCTCCGTACCAAGAGACCCAGTACTTC; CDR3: CASSSAPYQETQYF
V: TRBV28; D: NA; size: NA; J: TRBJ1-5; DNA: TGTGCCAGCAGTTTGAGGCGCGAGGTCCCCCAGCATTTT; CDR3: CASSLRREVPQHF
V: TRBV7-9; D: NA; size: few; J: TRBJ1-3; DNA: TGTGCCAGCAGCTACCCGGAGAGGGGGAGTGGAAACACCATATATTTT; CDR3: CASSYPERGSGNTIYF
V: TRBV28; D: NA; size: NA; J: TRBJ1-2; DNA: TGTGCCTCCAAGGGAGACTATGGCTACACCTTC; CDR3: CASKGDYGYTF
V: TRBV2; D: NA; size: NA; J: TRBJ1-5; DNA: TGTGCCAGCAGTGACACTGAAACTAGCAATCAGCCCCAGCATTTT; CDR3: CASSDTETSNQPQHF
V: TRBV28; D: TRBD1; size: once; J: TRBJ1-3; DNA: TGTGCCAGCAGTTCAAACAGGGGAACGGGAAACACCATATATTTT; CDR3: CASSSNRGTGNTIYF
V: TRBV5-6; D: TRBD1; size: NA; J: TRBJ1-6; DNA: TGTGCCAGCAGCACGACAGGGCTTAATTCACCCCTCCACTTT; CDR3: CASSTTGLNSPLHF
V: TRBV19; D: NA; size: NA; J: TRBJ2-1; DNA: TGTGCCAGTAGTCCTGGACAGTACACCTACAATGAGCAGTTCTTC; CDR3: CASSPGQYTYNEQFF
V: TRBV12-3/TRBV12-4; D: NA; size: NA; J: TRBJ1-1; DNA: TGTGCCAGCATCCCAGGGTTAGCAGGGGAAGCTTTCTTT; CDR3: CASIPGLAGEAFF
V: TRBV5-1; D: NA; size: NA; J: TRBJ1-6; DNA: TGCGCCAGCAGCCCCAGGACGCCCGGCGATTCACCCCTCCACTTT; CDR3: CASSPRTPGDSPLHF
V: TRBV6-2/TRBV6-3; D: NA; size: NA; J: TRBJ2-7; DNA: TGTGCCAGCAGTTACGCGACAAGCGAGCAGTACTTC; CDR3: CASSYATSEQYF
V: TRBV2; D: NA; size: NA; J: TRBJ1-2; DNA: TGTGCCAGCAACCGTCCAGGAGGGGGCTACACCTTC; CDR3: CASNRPGGGYTF
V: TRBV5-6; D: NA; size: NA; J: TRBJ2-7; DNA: TGTGCCAGCAGCTTGAGGGGGAGATACGAGCAGTACTTC; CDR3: CASSLRGRYEQYF
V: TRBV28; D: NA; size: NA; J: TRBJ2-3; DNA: TGTGCCAGCAGCCCCGTTGGGGGGACTAGCACAGATACGCAGTATTTT; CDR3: CASSPVGGTSTDTQYF
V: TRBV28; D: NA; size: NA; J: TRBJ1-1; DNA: TGTGCCAGCAGTGGGGCCGGCACCTTGAACACTGAAGCTTTCTTT; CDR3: CASSGAGTLNTEAFF
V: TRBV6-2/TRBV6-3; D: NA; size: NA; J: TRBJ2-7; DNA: TGTGCCAGCAGTTTGACAGTTTACGAGCAGTACTTC; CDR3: CASSLTVYEQYF
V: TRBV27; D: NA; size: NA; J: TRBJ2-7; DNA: TGTGCCAGCCACCGTGCGGGGCTACCCTACGAGCAGTACTTC; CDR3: CASHRAGLPYEQYF
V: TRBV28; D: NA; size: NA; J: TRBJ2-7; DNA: TGTGCCAGCAGGACTGGGGGCCTCGGCGAGCAGTACTTC; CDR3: CASRTGGLGEQYF
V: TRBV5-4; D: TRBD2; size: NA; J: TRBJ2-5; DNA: TGTGCCAGCAGCCCAGGGACTAGTCGGCAAGAGACCCAGTACTTC; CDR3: CASSPGTSRQETQYF
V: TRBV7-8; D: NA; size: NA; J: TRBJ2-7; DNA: TGTGCCAGCAGCTTAGTAAGGCCCTCCTACGAGCAGTACTTC; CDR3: CASSLVRPSYEQYF
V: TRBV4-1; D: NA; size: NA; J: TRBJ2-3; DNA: TGCGCCAGCAGCCAAGATGGCGGCGGTTCTAGCACAGATACGCAGTATTTT; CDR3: CASSQDGGGSSTDTQYF
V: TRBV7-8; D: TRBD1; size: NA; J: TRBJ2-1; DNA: TGTGCCAGCAGCTTAGGACAGGGGGTCAACAATGAGCAGTTCTTC; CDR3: CASSLGQGVNNEQFF
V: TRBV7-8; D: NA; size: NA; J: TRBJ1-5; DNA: TGTGCCAGCAGCTTAATGCCCAGGGCATTCAATCAGCCCCAGCATTTT; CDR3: CASSLMPRAFNQPQHF
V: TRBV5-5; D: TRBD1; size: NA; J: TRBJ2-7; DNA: TGTGCCAGCAGCTTCGGACAGGTCCCCTACGAGCAGTACTTC; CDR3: CASSFGQVPYEQYF
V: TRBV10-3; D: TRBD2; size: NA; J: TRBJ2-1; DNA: TGTGCCATCAGTGAAGGCGGGACTAGCGGCAATGAGCAGTTCTTC; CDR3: CAISEGGTSGNEQFF
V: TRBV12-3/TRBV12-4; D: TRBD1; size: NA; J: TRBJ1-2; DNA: TGTGCCAGCACTAACCGAGGGGGCAGAAGCTACACCTTC; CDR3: CASTNRGGRSYTF
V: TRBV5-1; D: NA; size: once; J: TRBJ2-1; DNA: TGCGCCAGCAGCTTGGTGGGGGTTTCCTACAATGAGCAGTTCTTC; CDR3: CASSLVGVSYNEQFF
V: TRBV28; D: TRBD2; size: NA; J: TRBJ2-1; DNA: TGTGCCAGCAGTTTAGGCTTGCGGGGCCTAGCGGGAGCCCCGGCAAGCTACAATGAGCAGTTCTTC; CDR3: CASSLGLRGLAGAPASYNEQFF
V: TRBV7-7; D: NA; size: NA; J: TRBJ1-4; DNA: TGTGCTAGCAGCTTTATCGGGGGTGCAACTAATGAAAAACTGTTTTTT; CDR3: CASSFIGGATNEKLFF
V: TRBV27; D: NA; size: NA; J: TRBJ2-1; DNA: TGTGCCAGCAGTTTAGGCGGCCCTTTTTCGGATGAGCAGTTCTTC; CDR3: CASSLGGPFSDEQFF
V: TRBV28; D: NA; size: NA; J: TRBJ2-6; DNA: TGTGCCAGCAGTTTATGGGACAGCTACTCTGGGGCCAACGTCCTGACTTTC; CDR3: CASSLWDSYSGANVLTF